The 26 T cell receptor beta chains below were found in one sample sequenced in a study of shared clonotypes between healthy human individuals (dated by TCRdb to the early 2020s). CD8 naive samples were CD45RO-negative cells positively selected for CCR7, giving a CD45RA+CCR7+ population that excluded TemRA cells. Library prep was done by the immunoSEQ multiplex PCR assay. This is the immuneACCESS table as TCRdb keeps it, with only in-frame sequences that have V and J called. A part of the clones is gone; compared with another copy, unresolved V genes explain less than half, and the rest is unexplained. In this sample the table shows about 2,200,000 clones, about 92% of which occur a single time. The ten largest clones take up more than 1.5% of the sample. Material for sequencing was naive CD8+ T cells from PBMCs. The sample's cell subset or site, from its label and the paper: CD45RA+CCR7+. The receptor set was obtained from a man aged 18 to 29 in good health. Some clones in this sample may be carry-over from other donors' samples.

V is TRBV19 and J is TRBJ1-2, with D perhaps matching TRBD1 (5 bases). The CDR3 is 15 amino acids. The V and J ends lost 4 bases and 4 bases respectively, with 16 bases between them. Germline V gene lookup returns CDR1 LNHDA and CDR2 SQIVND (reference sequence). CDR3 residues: CASSTDSTARYGYTF. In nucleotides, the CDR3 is TGTGCCAGTAGTACAGACTCGACAGCCCGCTATGGCTACACCTTC. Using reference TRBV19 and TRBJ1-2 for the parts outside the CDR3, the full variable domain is DGGITQSPKYLFRKEGQNVTLSCEQNLNHDAMYWYRQDPGQGLRLIYYSQIVNDFQKGDIAEGYSVSREKKESFPLTVTSAQKNPTAFYLCASSTDSTARYGYTFGSGTRLTVV.

CDR3 DNA sequence: TGTGCCATCAGTGATGGGCACGAAGTTCAACGAGAGCAGTTCTTC. Protein sequence: CAISDGHEVQREQFF. The chain has TRBV10-3 and TRBJ2-1; no definite D call. The CDR3 has 15 amino acids. Per germline, CDR1 ENHRY and CDR2 SYGVKD. V was clipped by 3 bases and J by 10 bases, with 19 bases between them.

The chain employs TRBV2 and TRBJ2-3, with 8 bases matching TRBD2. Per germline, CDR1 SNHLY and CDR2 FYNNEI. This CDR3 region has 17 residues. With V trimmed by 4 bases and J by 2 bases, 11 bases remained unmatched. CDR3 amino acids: CASSVVPGGLYTDTQYF. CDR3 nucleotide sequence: TGTGCCAGCAGTGTCGTCCCGGGAGGGCTATACACAGATACGCAGTATTTT.

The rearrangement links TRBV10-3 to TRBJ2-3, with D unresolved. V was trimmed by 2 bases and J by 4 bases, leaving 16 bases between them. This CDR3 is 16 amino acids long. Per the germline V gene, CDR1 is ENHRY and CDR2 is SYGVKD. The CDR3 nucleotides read TGTGCCATCAGTGAGGGCCCTCCAGGCCCCGCAGATACGCAGTATTTT. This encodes CAISEGPPGPADTQYF.

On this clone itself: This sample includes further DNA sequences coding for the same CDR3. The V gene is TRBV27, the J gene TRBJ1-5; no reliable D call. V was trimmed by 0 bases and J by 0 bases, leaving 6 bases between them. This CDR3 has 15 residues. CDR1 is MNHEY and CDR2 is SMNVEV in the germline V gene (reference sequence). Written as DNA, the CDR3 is TGTGCCAGCAGTTTATCACGTTATAGCAATCAGCCCCAGCATTTT. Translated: CASSLSRYSNQPQHF.

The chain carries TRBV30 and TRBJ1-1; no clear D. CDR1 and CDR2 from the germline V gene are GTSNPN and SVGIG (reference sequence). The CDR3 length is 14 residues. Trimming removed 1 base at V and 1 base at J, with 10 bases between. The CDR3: CAWSDLTENTEAFF. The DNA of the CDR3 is TGTGCCTGGAGTGACCTGACTGAGAACACTGAAGCTTTCTTT.

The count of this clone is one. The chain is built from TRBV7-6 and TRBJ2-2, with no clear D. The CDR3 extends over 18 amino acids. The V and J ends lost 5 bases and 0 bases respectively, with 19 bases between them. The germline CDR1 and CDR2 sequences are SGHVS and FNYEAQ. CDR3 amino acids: CASSPEVFPFPNTGELFF. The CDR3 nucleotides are TGTGCCAGCAGCCCAGAGGTTTTCCCCTTTCCGAACACCGGGGAGCTGTTTTTT.

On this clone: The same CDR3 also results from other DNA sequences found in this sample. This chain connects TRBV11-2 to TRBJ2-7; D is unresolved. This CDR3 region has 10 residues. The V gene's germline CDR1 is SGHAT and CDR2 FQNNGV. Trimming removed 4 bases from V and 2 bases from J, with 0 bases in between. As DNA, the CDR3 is TGTGCCAGCAGCTCCTACGAGCAGTACTTC. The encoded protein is CASSSYEQYF. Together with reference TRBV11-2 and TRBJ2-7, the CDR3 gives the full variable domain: EAGVAQSPRYKIIEKRQSVAFWCNPISGHATLYWYQQILGQGPKLLIQFQNNGVVDDSQLPKDRFSAERLKGVDSTLKIQPAKLEDSAVYLCASSSYEQYFGPGTRLTVT.

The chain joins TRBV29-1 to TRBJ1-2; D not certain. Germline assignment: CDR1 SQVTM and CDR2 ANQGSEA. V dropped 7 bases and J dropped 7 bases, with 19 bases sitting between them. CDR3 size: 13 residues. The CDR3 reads CSGNTGDRGGYTF. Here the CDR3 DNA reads TGCAGCGGGAACACCGGGGATCGGGGTGGCTACACCTTC. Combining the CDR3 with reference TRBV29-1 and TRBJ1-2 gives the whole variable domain SAVISQKPSRDICQRGTSLTIQCQVDSQVTMMFWYRQQPGQSLTLIATANQGSEATYESGFVIDKFPISRPNLTFSTLTVSNMSPEDSSIYLCSGNTGDRGGYTFGSGTRLTVV.

The CDR3 DNA is TGCAGCGTTCTGGACGGTCAGACTTGGGGCTACACCTTC. Protein: CSVLDGQTWGYTF. V gene TRBV29-1 combines with J gene TRBJ1-2; D remains ambiguous. CDR3 length equals 13 residues. Trimming left V 5 bases short and J 8 bases short, with 18 bases between. CDR1 SQVTM and CDR2 ANQGSEA come from the germline V gene.

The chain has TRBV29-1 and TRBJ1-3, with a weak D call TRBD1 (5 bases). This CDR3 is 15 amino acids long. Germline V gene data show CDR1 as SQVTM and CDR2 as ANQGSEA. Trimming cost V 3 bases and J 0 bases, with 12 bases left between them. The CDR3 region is CSVDLGTSSGNTIYF. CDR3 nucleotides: TGCAGCGTTGACTTAGGGACCAGCTCTGGAAACACCATATATTTT.

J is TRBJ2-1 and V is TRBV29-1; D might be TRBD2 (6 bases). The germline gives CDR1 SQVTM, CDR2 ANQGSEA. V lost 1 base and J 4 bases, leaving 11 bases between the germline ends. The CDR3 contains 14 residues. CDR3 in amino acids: CSVEGRGKYNEQFF. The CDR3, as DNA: TGCAGCGTTGAAGGACGGGGGAAATACAATGAGCAGTTCTTC.

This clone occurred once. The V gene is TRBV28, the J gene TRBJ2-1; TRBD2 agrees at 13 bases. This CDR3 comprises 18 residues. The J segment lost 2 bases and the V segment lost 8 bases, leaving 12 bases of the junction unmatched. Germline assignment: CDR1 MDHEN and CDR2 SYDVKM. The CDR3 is CASLGLAGVDGTYNEQFF. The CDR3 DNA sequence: TGTGCCAGCCTCGGACTAGCGGGAGTTGACGGAACCTACAATGAGCAGTTCTTC.

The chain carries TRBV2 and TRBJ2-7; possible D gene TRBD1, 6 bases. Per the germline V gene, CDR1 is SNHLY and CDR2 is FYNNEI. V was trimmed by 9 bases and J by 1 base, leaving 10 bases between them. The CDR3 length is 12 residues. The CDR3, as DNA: TGTGCCAGTCAGGGGCCTTCCTACGAGCAGTACTTC. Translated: CASQGPSYEQYF.

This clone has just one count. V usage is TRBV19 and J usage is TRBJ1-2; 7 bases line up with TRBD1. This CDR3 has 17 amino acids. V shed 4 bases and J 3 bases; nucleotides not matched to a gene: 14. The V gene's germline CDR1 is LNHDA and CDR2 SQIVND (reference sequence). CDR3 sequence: CASSTWDSPRGDYGYTF. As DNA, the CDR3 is TGTGCCAGTAGTACGTGGGACAGCCCTAGAGGGGACTATGGCTACACCTTC.

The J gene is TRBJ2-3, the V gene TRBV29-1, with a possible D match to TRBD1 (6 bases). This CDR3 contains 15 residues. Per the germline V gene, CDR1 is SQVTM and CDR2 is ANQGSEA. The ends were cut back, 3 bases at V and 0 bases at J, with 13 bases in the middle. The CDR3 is CSVEPGQRSTDTQYF. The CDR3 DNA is TGCAGCGTTGAGCCTGGACAGCGCAGCACAGATACGCAGTATTTT.

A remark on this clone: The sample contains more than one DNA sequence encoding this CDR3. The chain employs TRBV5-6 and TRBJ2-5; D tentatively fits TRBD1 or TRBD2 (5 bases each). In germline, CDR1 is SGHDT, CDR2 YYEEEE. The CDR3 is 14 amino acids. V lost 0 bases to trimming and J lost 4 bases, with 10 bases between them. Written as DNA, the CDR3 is TGTGCCAGCAGCTTGGGGGGGTATGGAGAGACCCAGTACTTC. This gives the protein CASSLGGYGETQYF.

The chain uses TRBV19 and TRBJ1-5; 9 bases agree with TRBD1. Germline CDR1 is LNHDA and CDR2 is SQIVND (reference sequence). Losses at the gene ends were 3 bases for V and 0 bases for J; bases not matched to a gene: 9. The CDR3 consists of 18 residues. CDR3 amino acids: CASSMGTGSLYSNQPQHF. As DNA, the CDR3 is TGTGCCAGTAGTATGGGGACAGGGAGTCTCTATAGCAATCAGCCCCAGCATTTT. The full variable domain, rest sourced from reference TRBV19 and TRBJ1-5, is DGGITQSPKYLFRKEGQNVTLSCEQNLNHDAMYWYRQDPGQGLRLIYYSQIVNDFQKGDIAEGYSVSREKKESFPLTVTSAQKNPTAFYLCASSMGTGSLYSNQPQHFGDGTRLSIL.

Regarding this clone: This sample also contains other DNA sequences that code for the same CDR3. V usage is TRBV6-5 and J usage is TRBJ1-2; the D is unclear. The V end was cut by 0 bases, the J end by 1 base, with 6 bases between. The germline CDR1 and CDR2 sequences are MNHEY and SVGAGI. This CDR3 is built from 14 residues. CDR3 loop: CASSYSLGNYGYTF. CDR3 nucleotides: TGTGCCAGCAGTTACTCGTTAGGTAACTATGGCTACACCTTC.

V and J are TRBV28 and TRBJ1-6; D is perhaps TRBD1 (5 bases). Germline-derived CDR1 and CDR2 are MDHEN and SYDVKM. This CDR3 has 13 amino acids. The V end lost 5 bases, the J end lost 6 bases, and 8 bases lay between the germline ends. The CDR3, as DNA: TGTGCCAGCAGTCCCAGGGTTAATTCACCCCTCCACTTT. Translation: CASSPRVNSPLHF.

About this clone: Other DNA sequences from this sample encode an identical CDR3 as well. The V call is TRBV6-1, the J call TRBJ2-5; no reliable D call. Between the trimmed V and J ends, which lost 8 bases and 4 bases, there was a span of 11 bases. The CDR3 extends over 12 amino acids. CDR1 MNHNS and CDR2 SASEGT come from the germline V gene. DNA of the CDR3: TGTGCCAGCGGCCCGCTGGGAGAGACCCAGTACTTC. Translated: CASGPLGETQYF.

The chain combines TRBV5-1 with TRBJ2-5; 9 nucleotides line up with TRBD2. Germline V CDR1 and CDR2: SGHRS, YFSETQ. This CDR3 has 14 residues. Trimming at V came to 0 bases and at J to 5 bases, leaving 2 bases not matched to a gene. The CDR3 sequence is CASSLALAGETQYF. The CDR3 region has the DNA TGCGCCAGCAGCTTGGCTCTAGCGGGGGAGACCCAGTACTTC. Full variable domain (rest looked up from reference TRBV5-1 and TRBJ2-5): KAGVTQTPRYLIKTRGQQVTLSCSPISGHRSVSWYQQTPGQGLQFLFEYFSETQRNKGNFPGRFSGRQFSNSRSEMNVSTLELGDSALYLCASSLALAGETQYFGPGTRLLVL.

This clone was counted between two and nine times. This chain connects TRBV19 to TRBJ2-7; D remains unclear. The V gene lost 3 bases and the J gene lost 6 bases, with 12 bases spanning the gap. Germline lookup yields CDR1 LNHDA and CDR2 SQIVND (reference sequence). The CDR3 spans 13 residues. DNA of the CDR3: TGTGCCAGTAGTATCGGTGGTTTTGGCGAGCAGTACTTC. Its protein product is CASSIGGFGEQYF.

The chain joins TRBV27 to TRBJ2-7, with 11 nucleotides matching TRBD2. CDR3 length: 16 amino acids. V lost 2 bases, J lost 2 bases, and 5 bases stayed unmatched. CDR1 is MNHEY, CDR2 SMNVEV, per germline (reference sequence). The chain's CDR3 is CASSLMGLAVTYEQYF. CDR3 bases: TGTGCCAGCAGTTTAATGGGACTAGCGGTTACCTACGAGCAGTACTTC.

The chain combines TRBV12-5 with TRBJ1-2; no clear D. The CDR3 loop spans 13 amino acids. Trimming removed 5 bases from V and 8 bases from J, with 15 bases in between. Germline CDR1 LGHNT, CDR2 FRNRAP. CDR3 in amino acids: CASGPGPAEGYTF. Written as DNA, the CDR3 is TGTGCTAGTGGTCCCGGCCCCGCGGAAGGCTACACCTTC.

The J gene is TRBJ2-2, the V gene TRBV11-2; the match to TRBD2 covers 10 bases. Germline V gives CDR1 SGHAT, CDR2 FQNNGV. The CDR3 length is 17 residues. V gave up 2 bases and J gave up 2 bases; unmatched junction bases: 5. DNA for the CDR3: TGTGCCAGCAGCTTATATCCTAGCGGGAGTAACACCGGGGAGCTGTTTTTT. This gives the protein CASSLYPSGSNTGELFF.